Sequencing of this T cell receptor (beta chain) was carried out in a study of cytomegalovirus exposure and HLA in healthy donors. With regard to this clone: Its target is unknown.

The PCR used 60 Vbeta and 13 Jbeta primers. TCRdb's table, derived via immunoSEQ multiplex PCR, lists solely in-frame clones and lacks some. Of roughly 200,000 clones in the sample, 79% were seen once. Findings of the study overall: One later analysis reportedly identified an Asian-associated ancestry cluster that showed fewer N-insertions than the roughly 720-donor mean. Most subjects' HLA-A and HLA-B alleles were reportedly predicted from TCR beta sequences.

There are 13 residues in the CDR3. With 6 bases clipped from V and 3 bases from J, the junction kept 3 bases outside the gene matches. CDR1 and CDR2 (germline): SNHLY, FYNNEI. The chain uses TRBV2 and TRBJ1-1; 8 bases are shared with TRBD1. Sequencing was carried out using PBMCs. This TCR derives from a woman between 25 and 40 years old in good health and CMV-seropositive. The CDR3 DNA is TGTGCCAGCAGACTGACAGGGGACACTGAAGCTTTCTTT. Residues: CASRLTGDTEAFF. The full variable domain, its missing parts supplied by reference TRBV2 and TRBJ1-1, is EPEVTQTPSHQVTQMGQEVILRCVPISNHLYFYWYRQILGQKVEFLVSFYNNEISEKSEIFDDQFSVERPDGSNFTLKIRSTKLEDSAMYFCASRLTGDTEAFFGQGTRLTVV.